This T cell receptor beta chain was sequenced for a study of blood T cell repertoires in COVID-19. Study details: COVID-19 samples from acute and convalescent phases originated in the United States, Italy and Spain. Sources were T cells, B-cell-depleted T cells, or PBMCs; the material itself was cDNA or gDNA.

Sequenced by immunoSEQ multiplex PCR; TCRdb stores in-frame clones only, minus some. This sample has about 69,000 clones; roughly 80% occur once, and the top ten carry around 9.6%. This CDR3 contains 17 residues. Trimming took 1 base from V and 2 from J; bases not matched to a gene: 9. CDR1 and CDR2 from the germline V gene are LNHNV and YYDKDF (reference sequence). This chain uses TRBV15 with TRBJ2-3; 7 nucleotides match TRBD1. Sample: peripheral blood. The origin of this receptor is a woman of 80 years or more with acute or convalescent COVID-19. The CDR3 here is CATSRVGQTFNTDTQYF. Here the CDR3 DNA reads TGTGCCACCAGCAGAGTGGGACAGACTTTTAACACAGATACGCAGTATTTT.